The next 29 T cell receptor beta chains were all read from a single sample in a study of chronic HIV infection and antiretroviral therapy. From the 5' RACE reads, TCRdb called clonotypes with MiXCR, one entry per CDR3 protein. The sample holds about 38,000 distinct CDR3 sequences, roughly 7.6% seen once. Sequences were obtained from peripheral blood. All receptors come from an adult who had HIV and had not received antiretroviral therapy, or was an uninfected healthy control (not recorded which).

V gene TRBV2 combines with J gene TRBJ1-1, with D perhaps TRBD1 (5 bases). The germline V gene has CDR1 SNHLY and CDR2 FYNNEI. The CDR3 has 11 amino acids. Trimming removed 7 bases from V and 7 bases from J, with 10 bases in between. The CDR3 reads CASIGAVEAFF. The DNA for the CDR3 is TGTGCCAGCATTGGGGCAGTTGAAGCTTTCTTT.

The genes are TRBV12-3 or TRBV12-4 and TRBJ2-2, with TRBD2 matching over 8 bases. V lost 7 bases, J lost 5 bases, and 9 bases stayed unmatched. CDR3 length equals 15 residues. The CDR3 coding sequence is TGTGCCAGCATCCAAACTAGCGGAGAAACCGGGGAGCTGTTTTTT. It codes for CASIQTSGETGELFF.

Written as DNA, the CDR3 is TGTGCCAGCAGTTCAATGGGGGACACCGGGGAGCTGTTTTTT. Translation gives CASSSMGDTGELFF. The V call is TRBV6-5, the J call TRBJ2-2, with D perhaps being TRBD1 or TRBD2 (5 bases each). This CDR3 has 14 amino acids. Looked up from germline, CDR1 is MNHEY and CDR2 is SVGAGI. The V gene lost 4 bases and the J gene lost 3 bases, with 9 bases spanning the gap.

In its sample, this clonotype was seen many times. The chain employs TRBV12-3 or TRBV12-4 and TRBJ1-2, with TRBD1 identical over 9 bases. Trimming cost V 3 bases and J 6 bases; bases outside gene matches: 8. CDR3 length: 15 residues. The CDR3 region is CASSFGTGNNDGYTF. In DNA form, the CDR3 reads TGTGCCAGCAGTTTTGGGACAGGGAATAATGATGGCTACACCTTC.

This clonotype showed up many times. The rearrangement uses TRBV20-1 and TRBJ1-2, with D hard to call. CDR1 is DFQATT, CDR2 SNEGSKA, per germline (reference sequence). The CDR3 is 14 amino acids. With 5 bases removed from V and 5 bases from J, the gap between germline ends came to 18 bases. This CDR3 reads CSAGVLEEGYGYTF. In nucleotides, the CDR3 is TGCAGTGCTGGTGTCCTTGAGGAGGGATATGGCTACACCTTC.

This clonotype has only a few counts. Here the CDR3 DNA reads TGCGCCAGCAGCCCAAACAGGGACACTGAAGCTTTCTTT. It specifies CASSPNRDTEAFF. V and J are TRBV5-1 and TRBJ1-1; possibly TRBD1 for D (6 bases). This CDR3 contains 13 residues. Trimming removed 4 bases from V and 3 bases from J, with 10 bases in between. Germline CDR1 and CDR2: SGHRS and YFSETQ. Looking up the rest from reference TRBV5-1 and TRBJ1-1 gives the full variable domain: KAGVTQTPRYLIKTRGQQVTLSCSPISGHRSVSWYQQTPGQGLQFLFEYFSETQRNKGNFPGRFSGRQFSNSRSEMNVSTLELGDSALYLCASSPNRDTEAFFGQGTRLTVV.

This chain connects TRBV20-1 to TRBJ1-1, with TRBD1 identical over 7 bases. Germline V CDR1 and CDR2: DFQATT, SNEGSKA (reference sequence). This CDR3 contains 16 residues. Losses at the gene ends were 3 bases for V and 4 bases for J; bases not matched to a gene: 14. As DNA, the CDR3 is TGCAGTGCTAGTGAGGGGGCCGGATCTTGGGTCACTGAAGCTTTCTTT. Protein: CSASEGAGSWVTEAFF.

The table lists this clonotype with many counts. J is TRBJ2-5 and V is TRBV29-1; unclear D gene. The CDR3 loop spans 16 amino acids. The V and J ends lost 1 base and 1 base respectively, with 16 bases between them. Germline V gene lookup returns CDR1 SQVTM and CDR2 ANQGSEA. The CDR3 loop is CSVEGRGSSRQETQYF. DNA of the CDR3: TGCAGCGTTGAAGGGAGAGGATCGTCTCGCCAAGAGACCCAGTACTTC.

The chain joins TRBV28 to TRBJ2-7; maybe TRBD2 (7 bases). CDR1 is MDHEN, CDR2 SYDVKM, per germline. V lost 7 bases, J lost 1 base, and 11 bases lay in between. The CDR3 runs 13 residues. This CDR3 reads CASNEGGSYEQYF. The CDR3 coding sequence is TGTGCCAGCAACGAGGGGGGGTCCTACGAGCAGTACTTC. The complete variable domain, with remaining parts taken from reference TRBV28 and TRBJ2-7, reads DVKVTQSSRYLVKRTGEKVFLECVQDMDHENMFWYRQDPGLGLRLIYFSYDVKMKEKGDIPEGYSVSREKKERFSLILESASTNQTSMYLCASNEGGSYEQYFGPGTRLTVT.

This clonotype has just a few counts. V usage is TRBV28 and J usage is TRBJ2-6; D tentatively reads TRBD1 or TRBD2 (5 bases each). The CDR3 runs 15 residues. V was trimmed by 2 bases and J by 5 bases, leaving 10 bases between them. Germline CDR1 and CDR2: MDHEN and SYDVKM. The CDR3 DNA is TGTGCCAGCAGTTTAAGGGACGGATGGGCCAACGTCCTGACTTTC. Translated, it gives CASSLRDGWANVLTF.

Many counts were recorded for this clonotype. The chain couples TRBV2 to TRBJ1-5, with D unclear. There are 14 residues in the CDR3. Germline-derived CDR1 and CDR2 are SNHLY and FYNNEI. Trimming stripped 1 base from V and 2 bases from J, with 6 bases between. CDR3 amino acids: CASSEVDGNQPQHF. CDR3 bases: TGTGCCAGCAGTGAAGTCGATGGCAATCAGCCCCAGCATTTT.

This clonotype was seen ten or more times. As DNA, the CDR3 is TGTGCCAGCAGTTCGCCGGGACAGGGGGTACAAAGTAACACAGATACGCAGTATTTT. Its protein product is CASSSPGQGVQSNTDTQYF. This chain joins TRBV7-9 and TRBJ2-3, with 11 bases matching TRBD1. This CDR3 comprises 19 residues. V dropped 6 bases and J dropped 2; count of bases not matched to a gene: 16. Germline CDR1 reads SEHNR; CDR2 reads FQNEAQ (reference sequence).

The sample holds many counts of this clonotype. The chain combines TRBV29-1 with TRBJ2-1; the match to TRBD1 covers 10 bases. The CDR3 contains 15 residues. Looked up from germline, CDR1 is SQVTM and CDR2 is ANQGSEA. The V gene end was trimmed by 7 bases and the J gene end by 2 bases; junction bases not matched to a gene: 8. CDR3 sequence: CSGTTGTGAYNEQFF. The CDR3 bases are TGCAGCGGAACGACCGGGACAGGGGCCTACAATGAGCAGTTCTTC.

J is TRBJ2-5 and V is TRBV7-2, with D possibly matching TRBD2 (5 bases). The CDR3 loop spans 16 amino acids. The V end was cut by 2 bases, the J end by 4 bases, with 17 bases between. Per the germline V gene, CDR1 is SGHTA and CDR2 is FQGNSA. This CDR3 is CASSLRRTGCSETQYF. The CDR3 DNA follows: TGTGCCAGCAGCTTAAGGAGGACGGGTTGCTCAGAGACCCAGTACTTC.

This clonotype was counted many times. The V and J genes are TRBV24-1 and TRBJ2-7, with 9 bases identical to TRBD1. The CDR3 is made up of 16 amino acids. Germline V gene sequence: CDR1 KGHDR, CDR2 SFDVKD. The V gene end was trimmed by 2 bases and the J gene end by 2 bases; junction bases not matched to a gene: 6. The CDR3 loop is CATSDSGTGLAYEQYF. The CDR3 bases are TGTGCCACCAGTGATTCAGGGACAGGGCTGGCCTACGAGCAGTACTTC.

The sample holds many counts of this clonotype. The gene calls are TRBV29-1 and TRBJ1-3; no definite D call. The V gene lost 6 bases and the J gene lost 0 bases, with 12 bases spanning the gap. Germline CDR1 SQVTM, CDR2 ANQGSEA. This CDR3 region has 14 residues. CDR3 coding DNA: TGCAGCGTGGGTATTACCGACTCTGGAAACACCATATATTTT. It is translated as CSVGITDSGNTIYF.

This clonotype was counted ten times or more. This chain connects TRBV5-6 to TRBJ2-7; 15 nucleotides match TRBD2. Trimming at V came to 4 bases and at J to 3 bases, leaving 8 bases not matched to a gene. The CDR3 loop spans 17 amino acids. CDR1 and CDR2 (germline): SGHDT, YYEEEE. CDR3 loop: CASSLAGTSGRYYEQYF. DNA of the CDR3: TGTGCCAGCAGCCTCGCCGGGACTAGCGGGAGGTACTACGAGCAGTACTTC.

This clonotype was found a few times. V and J are TRBV4-1 and TRBJ1-5; D is unclear. V lost 4 bases, J lost 3 bases, and 10 bases lay in between. In germline, CDR1 is MGHRA, CDR2 YSYEKL. The CDR3 consists of 14 residues. CDR3 sequence reads: CASSPRQNNQPQHF. The CDR3 bases are TGCGCCAGCAGCCCGAGGCAAAACAATCAGCCCCAGCATTTT.

This clonotype has at least ten counts. V usage is TRBV29-1 and J usage is TRBJ2-2; D not resolved. This CDR3 comprises 12 residues. The V gene's germline CDR1 is SQVTM and CDR2 ANQGSEA. The ends were cut back, 6 bases at V and 6 bases at J, with 11 bases in the middle. The CDR3 reads CSVGDSAGELFF. The CDR3 DNA reads as TGCAGCGTCGGAGACTCTGCCGGGGAGCTGTTTTTT.

This clonotype was detected ten times or more. The V gene is TRBV29-1, the J gene TRBJ1-1, with a weak D call TRBD1 (5 bases). This CDR3 has 12 amino acids. Germline V lookup: CDR1 SQVTM, CDR2 ANQGSEA. Trimming removed 3 bases from V and 4 bases from J, with 9 bases in between. CDR3 residues: CSVEQGGTEAFF. CDR3 sequence (DNA): TGCAGCGTTGAGCAGGGTGGCACTGAAGCTTTCTTT. The complete variable domain, with remaining parts taken from reference TRBV29-1 and TRBJ1-1, reads SAVISQKPSRDICQRGTSLTIQCQVDSQVTMMFWYRQQPGQSLTLIATANQGSEATYESGFVIDKFPISRPNLTFSTLTVSNMSPEDSSIYLCSVEQGGTEAFFGQGTRLTVV.

CDR3 loop: CSVEGRDSTEAFF. CDR3 nucleotide sequence: TGCAGCGTTGAAGGCAGAGACAGCACTGAAGCTTTCTTT. V gene TRBV29-1 combines with J gene TRBJ1-1, with D tentatively TRBD1 (5 bases). The V gene's germline CDR1 is SQVTM and CDR2 ANQGSEA. With 1 base removed from V and 4 bases from J, the gap between germline ends came to 10 bases. The CDR3 sequence is 13 residues long.

The sample holds many counts of this clonotype. V and J are TRBV27 and TRBJ2-1; TRBD2 matches 10 bases. Germline CDR1 and CDR2: MNHEY and SMNVEV (reference sequence). There are 15 residues in the CDR3. The V and J ends lost 3 bases and 2 bases, in that order; junction bases with no gene match: 1. The CDR3 sequence is CASSFSGRTYNEQFF. CDR3 DNA sequence: TGTGCCAGCAGTTTTAGCGGGAGGACCTACAATGAGCAGTTCTTC.

The chain employs TRBV7-2 and TRBJ2-3; the D gene is possibly TRBD2 (6 bases). The germline V gene has CDR1 SGHTA and CDR2 FQGNSA. The CDR3 spans 15 residues. Here the CDR3 reads CATGEEIAATDTQYF. CDR3 bases: TGTGCTACCGGGGAGGAAATAGCGGCCACAGATACGCAGTATTTT.

This clonotype was picked up a small number of times. The chain is built from TRBV4-3 and TRBJ2-3; 8 nucleotides align to TRBD1. Per germline, CDR1 LGHNA and CDR2 YSLEER. The trim removed 1 base at V and 5 bases at J, leaving 8 bases unmatched. This CDR3 region has 16 residues. The CDR3 here is CASSQVGRGQKDTQYF. CDR3 in DNA: TGCGCCAGCAGCCAAGTTGGCAGGGGGCAGAAAGATACGCAGTATTTT.

This chain joins TRBV2 and TRBJ2-3; TRBD2 is a possible D gene (5 bases). The CDR3 covers 14 residues. The V end lost 5 bases, the J end lost 0 bases, and 9 bases lay between the germline ends. CDR1 and CDR2 from the germline V gene are SNHLY and FYNNEI. The CDR3 sequence is CASSSGTSTDTQYF. In DNA, the CDR3 is TGTGCCAGCAGTAGCGGCACTAGCACAGATACGCAGTATTTT.

This clonotype was seen a few times. This chain connects TRBV7-8 to TRBJ2-1; 8 nucleotides match TRBD2. The V and J ends lost 4 bases and 7 bases, in that order; junction bases with no gene match: 12. CDR3 length equals 16 residues. Germline CDR1 and CDR2: SGHVS and FQNEAQ. CDR3 in amino acids: CASSSLVSGIGNEQFF. CDR3 bases: TGTGCCAGCAGCTCCCTTGTTAGCGGGATTGGAAATGAGCAGTTCTTC.

This clonotype was seen a few times. The chain couples TRBV2 to TRBJ2-1; 7 bases match TRBD2. Trimming took 4 bases from V and 7 from J; bases not matched to a gene: 4. The V gene's germline CDR1 is SNHLY and CDR2 FYNNEI. The CDR3 spans 13 residues. CDR3 DNA: TGTGCCAGCAGTGCGGCGGGAGTAAATGAGCAGTTCTTC. Its translation: CASSAAGVNEQFF.

V is TRBV27 and J is TRBJ2-3; 10 bases match TRBD2. The length of the CDR3 is 15 residues. From germline, CDR1 is MNHEY and CDR2 SMNVEV (reference sequence). V shed 2 bases, J shed 6 bases, and the junction held 5 bases outside the gene matches. The CDR3 DNA sequence: TGTGCCAGCAGTTTACACGGGACTAGCGCTGATACGCAGTATTTT. The encoded protein is CASSLHGTSADTQYF.

This clonotype was recorded at least ten times. This sequence joins TRBV28 and TRBJ2-7; 11 bases are shared with TRBD2. Germline V gene sequence: CDR1 MDHEN, CDR2 SYDVKM. After removal of 6 bases from V and 2 bases from J, the junction contained 12 bases not matched to a gene. There are 17 residues in the CDR3. Here the CDR3 reads CASSPRTSGSATYEQYF. CDR3 coding DNA: TGTGCCAGCAGCCCCCGGACTAGCGGGTCGGCTACCTACGAGCAGTACTTC. The variable domain in full, with the rest retrieved from reference TRBV28 and TRBJ2-7, is DVKVTQSSRYLVKRTGEKVFLECVQDMDHENMFWYRQDPGLGLRLIYFSYDVKMKEKGDIPEGYSVSREKKERFSLILESASTNQTSMYLCASSPRTSGSATYEQYFGPGTRLTVT.